The text below deals with one T cell receptor (beta chain). Germline loops: CDR1 SGHRS, CDR2 YFSETQ. The CDR3 length is 19 residues. The ends lost 4 bases at V and 2 bases at J; junction bases unmatched: 12. The data originate from a study of blood T cell repertoires in COVID-19. Source study methods: Amplifying reference gene primers gave estimates of nucleated cell counts. The table came from immunoSEQ multiplex PCR; TCRdb's copy has only in-frame clones and leaves some out. That table supplies the V and J calls and clone size; D and trimming were determined from the DNA. This repertoire shows 210,000 or so clones, under 80% found once; its top ten account for roughly 14%.

This sequence was found in a man aged 50-59 years who had recovered from COVID-19. Sequenced input: peripheral blood. The chain links TRBV5-1 to TRBJ1-4, with TRBD1 identical over 12 bases. DNA for the CDR3: TGCGCCAGCAGCCCCCAGGGGACAGGGGGCGCAGCTACTAATGAAAAACTGTTTTTT. It specifies CASSPQGTGGAATNEKLFF.